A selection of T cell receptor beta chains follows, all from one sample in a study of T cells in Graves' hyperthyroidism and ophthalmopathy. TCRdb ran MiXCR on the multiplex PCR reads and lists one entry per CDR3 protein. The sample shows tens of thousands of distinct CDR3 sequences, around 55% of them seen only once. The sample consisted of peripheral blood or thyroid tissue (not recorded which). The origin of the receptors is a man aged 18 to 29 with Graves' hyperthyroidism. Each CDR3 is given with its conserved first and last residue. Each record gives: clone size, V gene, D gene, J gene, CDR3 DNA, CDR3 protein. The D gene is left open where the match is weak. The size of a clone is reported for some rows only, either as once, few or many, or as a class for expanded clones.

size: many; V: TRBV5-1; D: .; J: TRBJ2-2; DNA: TGCGCCAGCAATGAGGTTAGGGCGACCGGGGAGCTGTTTTTT; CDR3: CASNEVRATGELFF
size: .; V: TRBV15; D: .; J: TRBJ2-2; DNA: TGTGCCACCAGCAGAGACAGGGGACGCACCGGGGAGCTGTTTTTT; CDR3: CATSRDRGRTGELFF
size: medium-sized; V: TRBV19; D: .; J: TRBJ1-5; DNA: TGTGCCAGTAGTATCTGGGAAAAGGGCAATCAGCCCCAGCATTTT; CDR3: CASSIWEKGNQPQHF
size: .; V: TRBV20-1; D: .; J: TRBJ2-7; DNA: TGCACCTCCGGGACGGACCTCTACGAGCAGTACTTC; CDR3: CTSGTDLYEQYF
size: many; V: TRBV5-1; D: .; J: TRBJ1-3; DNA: TGCGCCAGCAGCTTGGCACCGGGGAGCTCTGGAAACACCATATATTTT; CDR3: CASSLAPGSSGNTIYF
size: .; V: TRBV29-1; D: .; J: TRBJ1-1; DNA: TGCAGCGTTGAAAGGGGGGTGTTCGCTGAAGCTTTCTTT; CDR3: CSVERGVFAEAFF
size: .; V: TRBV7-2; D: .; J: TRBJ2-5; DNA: TGTGCCAGCAGCTTATTCGGCGAGACCCAGTACTTC; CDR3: CASSLFGETQYF
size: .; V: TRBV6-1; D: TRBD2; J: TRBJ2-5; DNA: TGTGCCAGCAGTCATGGACTAGCGGGGTCCGAGACCCAGTACTTC; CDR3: CASSHGLAGSETQYF
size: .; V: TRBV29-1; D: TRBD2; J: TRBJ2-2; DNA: TGCAGCGTACCAAAGCGGGGGGGACTAGCGGGAGGAACCGGGGAGCTGTTTTTT; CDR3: CSVPKRGGLAGGTGELFF
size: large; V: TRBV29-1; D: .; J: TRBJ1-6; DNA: TGCAGCGTTGAAATAGGGTACAATTCACCCCTCCACTTT; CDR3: CSVEIGYNSPLHF
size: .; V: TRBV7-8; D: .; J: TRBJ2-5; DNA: TGTGCCAGCAGCTTCAGACAGCAAGAGGCCCAGTACTTC; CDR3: CASSFRQQEAQYF
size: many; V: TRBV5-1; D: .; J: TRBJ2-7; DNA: TGCGCCAGCAGACCAGCCAACTCCTACGAGCAGTACTTC; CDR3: CASRPANSYEQYF
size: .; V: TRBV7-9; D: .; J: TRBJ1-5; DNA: TGTGCCAGCAGCTTATGGAGGGGTGAAGGCAATCAGCCCCAGCATTTT; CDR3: CASSLWRGEGNQPQHF
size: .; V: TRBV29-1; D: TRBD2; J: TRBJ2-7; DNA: TGCAGCGTGAGGCCCGGGACTAGCGGGGGAAAAATTCAATACGAGCAGTACTTC; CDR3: CSVRPGTSGGKIQYEQYF
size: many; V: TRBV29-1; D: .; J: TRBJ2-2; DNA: TGCAGCATCCGGGGGGGGACAGCAGAGGGCGGGGAGCTGTTTTTT; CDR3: CSIRGGTAEGGELFF
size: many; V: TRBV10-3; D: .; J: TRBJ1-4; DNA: TGTGCCATCAGTGAGCCCGATATCGGAGAAAAACTGTTTTTT; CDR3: CAISEPDIGEKLFF
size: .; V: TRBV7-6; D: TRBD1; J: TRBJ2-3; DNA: TGTGCCAGCAGCTTGAGAGGGGGCCTCACAGATACGCAGTATTTT; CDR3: CASSLRGGLTDTQYF
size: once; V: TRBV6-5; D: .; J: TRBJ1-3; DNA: TGTACCAGCAGCGCGACTGGAAACACCATATATTTC; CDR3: CTSSATGNTIYF
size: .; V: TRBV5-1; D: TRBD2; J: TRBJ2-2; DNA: TGCGCCAGCTTTATAGCGGGAGGTACCGTGGAGCTGTTTTTT; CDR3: CASFIAGGTVELFF
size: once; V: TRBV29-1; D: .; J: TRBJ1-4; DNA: TGCAGCGTTGAAGATATCGGATCCGCTGGGGGGAAACTGTTTTTT; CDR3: CSVEDIGSAGGKLFF
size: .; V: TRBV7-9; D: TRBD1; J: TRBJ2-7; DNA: TGTGCCAGCAGCCTGACCGACAGGGATGCCTACGAGCAGTACTTC; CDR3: CASSLTDRDAYEQYF
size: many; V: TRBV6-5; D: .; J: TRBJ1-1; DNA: TGTGCCAGCAGTTACTCCTCGACTCGAACTGAAGCTTTCTTT; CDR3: CASSYSSTRTEAFF
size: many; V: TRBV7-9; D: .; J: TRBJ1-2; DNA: TGTGCCAGCAGCTTTGAACTAGGGGGAGGCTACACCTTC; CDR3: CASSFELGGGYTF
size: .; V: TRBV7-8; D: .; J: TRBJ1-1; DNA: TGTGCCAGCTACCCGGGGGGAGGGCGCACTGAAGCTTTCTTT; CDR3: CASYPGGGRTEAFF
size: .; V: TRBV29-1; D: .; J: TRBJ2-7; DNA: TGCAGCACACCAGGAGGGTCGACCTACGAGCAGTACTTC; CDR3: CSTPGGSTYEQYF
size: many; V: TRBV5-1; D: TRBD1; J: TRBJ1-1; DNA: TGCGCCAGCAGGACGAGCCAGGGGGGCCTACGGACTGAAGCTTTCTTT; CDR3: CASRTSQGGLRTEAFF
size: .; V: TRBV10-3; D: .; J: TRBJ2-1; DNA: TGTGCCATCAGTGAACCGGGACTCGAGATCAATGAGCAGTTCTTC; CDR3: CAISEPGLEINEQFF
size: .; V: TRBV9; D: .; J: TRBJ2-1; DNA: TGTGCCAGCACCGTAGGGGGGGTTCCCTACAATGAGCAGTTCTTC; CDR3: CASTVGGVPYNEQFF
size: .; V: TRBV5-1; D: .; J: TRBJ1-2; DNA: TGCGCCAGCAGCAGGAGACTAGCGGGAGGCTACACCTTC; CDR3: CASSRRLAGGYTF
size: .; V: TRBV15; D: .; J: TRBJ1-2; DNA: TGTGCCACCAGCAGATCGCCAACTAACTATGGCTACACCTTC; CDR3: CATSRSPTNYGYTF
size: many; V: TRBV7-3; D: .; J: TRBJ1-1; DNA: TGTGCCAGCAGCTTAGGCTTGAACAGGGCGAACACTGAAGCTTTCTTT; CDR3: CASSLGLNRANTEAFF
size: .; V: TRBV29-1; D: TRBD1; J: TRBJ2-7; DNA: TGCAGCGAAAGACAGGGCTACGAGCAGTACTTC; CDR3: CSERQGYEQYF
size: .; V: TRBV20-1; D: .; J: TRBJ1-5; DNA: TGCAGTGCTAGAGAGGACAAGAATCAGGCCCAGCATTTT; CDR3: CSAREDKNQAQHF
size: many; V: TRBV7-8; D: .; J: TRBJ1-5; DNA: TGTGCCAGCAGCTTAGCGGGGACTAGCAATCAGCCCCAGCATTTT; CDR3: CASSLAGTSNQPQHF
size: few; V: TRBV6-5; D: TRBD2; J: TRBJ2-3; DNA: TGTGCCAGCAGCCCTGGACTAGCGGGAGGGGCGGGGGATACGCAGTATTTT; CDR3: CASSPGLAGGAGDTQYF
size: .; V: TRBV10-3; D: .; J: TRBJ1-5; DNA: TGTGCCATCAGGCAGGGTGATGGTCAGCCCCAGCATTTT; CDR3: CAIRQGDGQPQHF
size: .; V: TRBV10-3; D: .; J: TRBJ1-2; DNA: TGTGCCATCAGTGCTTTGAGGGGCAGAACAGACTATGACTACACCTTC; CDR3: CAISALRGRTDYDYTF
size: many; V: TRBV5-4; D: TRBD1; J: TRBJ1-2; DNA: TGTGCCAGCAGCGCACAAGCCGGGACAGGGGAAGGTTATGGCTACACCTTC; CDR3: CASSAQAGTGEGYGYTF
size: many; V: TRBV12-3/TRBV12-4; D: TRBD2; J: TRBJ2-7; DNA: TGTGCCAGCAGTTTATCGAGATTTGGGACTAGCATCTCCTACGAGCAGTACTTC; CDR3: CASSLSRFGTSISYEQYF
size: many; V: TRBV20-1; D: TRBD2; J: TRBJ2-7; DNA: TGCAGTGCTAGAGATACCGGACTAGCGGGAGGGCCGTCCTACGAGCAGTACTTC; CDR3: CSARDTGLAGGPSYEQYF
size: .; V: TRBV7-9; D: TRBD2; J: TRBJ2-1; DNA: TGTGCCAGCAGCCGGGGACTAGACTACAATGAGCAGTTCTTC; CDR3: CASSRGLDYNEQFF
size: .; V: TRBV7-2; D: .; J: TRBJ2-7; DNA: TGCGCCAGCAGCCAAGGTAAAGGCGAGCAGTACTTC; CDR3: CASSQGKGEQYF
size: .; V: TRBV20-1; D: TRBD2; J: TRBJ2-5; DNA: TGCAGTGCTAATATGGGACTAGCGGGAGAGACCCAGTACTTC; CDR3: CSANMGLAGETQYF
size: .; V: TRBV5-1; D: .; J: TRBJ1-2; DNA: TGCGCCAGCAGCCAAGATGTTTGGTATGGCTACACCTTC; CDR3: CASSQDVWYGYTF
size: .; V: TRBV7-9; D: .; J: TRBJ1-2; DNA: TGTGCCAGCAGCCCTGGCGGTTTGGGTCACTATGGCTACACCTTC; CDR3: CASSPGGLGHYGYTF